What follows are 9 T cell receptor beta chains derived from one specimen sequenced in a study of blood T cell repertoires in COVID-19. The method was immunoSEQ multiplex PCR; TCRdb's version includes in-frame clones alone and lacks a portion of them. The sample holds about 210,000 clones, almost 85% seen once. The sequencing input was peripheral blood. These receptors were obtained from a man aged 45-60 years with COVID-19, enrolled during active disease.

This chain joins TRBV7-2 and TRBJ2-3, with 14 bases matching TRBD2. CDR1 is SGHTA and CDR2 is FQGNSA in the germline V gene. The junction had 13 bases not matched to a gene; V was cut back by 2 bases and J by 6 bases. The CDR3 runs 19 residues. The CDR3 region is CASSLYDRTSGGPTDTQYF. The CDR3 DNA reads TGTGCCAGCAGCTTATACGACCGGACTAGCGGGGGGCCAACCGATACGCAGTATTTT.

The chain links TRBV18 to TRBJ2-1; 10 bases line up with TRBD1. There are 15 residues in the CDR3. V lost 2 bases to trimming and J lost 5 bases; unmatched junction nucleotides: 3. The germline V gene has CDR1 KGHSH and CDR2 LQKENI. The CDR3 nucleotides read TGTGCCAGCTCACCAAGACAGGGGGCGGACAATGAGCAGTTCTTC. It encodes CASSPRQGADNEQFF.

In this sample, this clone turned up once. The chain employs TRBV18 and TRBJ1-2, with unresolved D. The CDR3 is 13 amino acids. CDR1 and CDR2 from the germline V gene are KGHSH and LQKENI. V was trimmed by 4 bases and J by 3 bases, leaving 9 bases between them. The CDR3: CASSRGLDYGYTF. For the CDR3, the DNA is TGTGCCAGCTCACGAGGGCTCGACTATGGCTACACCTTC.

V is TRBV6-1 and J is TRBJ2-2, with 7 bases that match TRBD2. The CDR3 has 14 residues. Germline-derived CDR1 and CDR2 are MNHNS and SASEGT. V gave up 3 bases and J gave up 3 bases; unmatched junction bases: 1. The CDR3 nucleotides are TGTGCCAGCAGTGATAGCGGGCACACCGGGGAGCTGTTTTTT. Translation gives CASSDSGHTGELFF.

The chain employs TRBV2 and TRBJ2-1; TRBD1 matches at 8 bases. Unmatched junction bases numbered 18, after V lost 8 bases and J lost 3 bases. The CDR3 is 18 amino acids. Germline V CDR1 and CDR2: SNHLY, FYNNEI. CDR3 amino acids: CASYGVDRAAMIYNEQFF. The CDR3 DNA reads TGTGCCAGCTATGGAGTGGACAGGGCCGCGATGATCTACAATGAGCAGTTCTTC. Complete variable domain (other parts from reference TRBV2 and TRBJ2-1): EPEVTQTPSHQVTQMGQEVILRCVPISNHLYFYWYRQILGQKVEFLVSFYNNEISEKSEIFDDQFSVERPDGSNFTLKIRSTKLEDSAMYFCASYGVDRAAMIYNEQFFGPGTRLTVL.

The rearrangement uses TRBV27 and TRBJ1-5; D is unclear. The germline V and J ends were trimmed by 9 bases and 0 bases, with 15 bases remaining between them. Germline assignment: CDR1 MNHEY and CDR2 SMNVEV (reference sequence). CDR3 length: 15 amino acids. The CDR3 is CASSVSPHSNQPQHF. As DNA, the CDR3 is TGTGCCAGTAGCGTCAGCCCTCATAGCAATCAGCCCCAGCATTTT.

The chain is built from TRBV7-8 and TRBJ1-1; TRBD1 might be the D (5 bases). V lost 0 bases and J lost 10, with 12 bases in between. The CDR3 consists of 13 residues. Germline CDR1 SGHVS, CDR2 FQNEAQ. Here the CDR3 reads CASSLAGGRGAFF. The CDR3 DNA is TGTGCCAGCAGCTTAGCGGGGGGGAGAGGAGCTTTCTTT.

V is TRBV7-9 and J is TRBJ2-2, with 7 bases matching TRBD1. Unmatched junction bases numbered 6, after V lost 2 bases and J lost 0 bases. Germline CDR1 reads SEHNR; CDR2 reads FQNEAQ (reference sequence). The CDR3 consists of 17 residues. The CDR3: CASSLSRGRTNTGELFF. CDR3 nucleotides: TGTGCCAGCAGCTTATCCAGGGGGAGAACGAACACCGGGGAGCTGTTTTTT.

This rearrangement joins TRBV7-3 to TRBJ2-5; 7 bases align to TRBD2. The length of the CDR3 is 13 residues. V was clipped by 4 bases and J by 5 bases; unmatched bases: 4. Germline V gene data show CDR1 as SGHTA and CDR2 as FQGTGA. CDR3 residues: CASSSFGGETQYF. The CDR3 region has the DNA TGTGCCAGCAGCTCCTTCGGGGGGGAGACCCAGTACTTC.